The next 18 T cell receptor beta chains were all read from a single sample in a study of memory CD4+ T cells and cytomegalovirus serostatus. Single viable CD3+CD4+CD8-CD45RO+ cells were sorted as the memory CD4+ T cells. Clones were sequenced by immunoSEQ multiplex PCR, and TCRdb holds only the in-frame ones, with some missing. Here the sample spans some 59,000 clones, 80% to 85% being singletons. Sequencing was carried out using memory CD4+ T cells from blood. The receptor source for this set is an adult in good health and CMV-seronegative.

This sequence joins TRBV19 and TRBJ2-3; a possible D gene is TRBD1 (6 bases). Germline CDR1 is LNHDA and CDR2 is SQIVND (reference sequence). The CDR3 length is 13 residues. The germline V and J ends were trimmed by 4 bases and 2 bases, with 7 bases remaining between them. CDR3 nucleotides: TGTGCCAGTAGTAGGGGGCTCACAGATACGCAGTATTTT. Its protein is CASSRGLTDTQYF. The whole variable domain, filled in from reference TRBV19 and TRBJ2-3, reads DGGITQSPKYLFRKEGQNVTLSCEQNLNHDAMYWYRQDPGQGLRLIYYSQIVNDFQKGDIAEGYSVSREKKESFPLTVTSAQKNPTAFYLCASSRGLTDTQYFGPGTRLTVL.

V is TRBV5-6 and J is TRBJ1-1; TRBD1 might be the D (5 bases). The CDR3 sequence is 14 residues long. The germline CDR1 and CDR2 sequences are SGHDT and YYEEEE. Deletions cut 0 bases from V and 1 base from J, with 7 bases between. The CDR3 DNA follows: TGTGCCAGCAGCTTGGTTGGACAGAACACTGAAGCTTTCTTT. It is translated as CASSLVGQNTEAFF.

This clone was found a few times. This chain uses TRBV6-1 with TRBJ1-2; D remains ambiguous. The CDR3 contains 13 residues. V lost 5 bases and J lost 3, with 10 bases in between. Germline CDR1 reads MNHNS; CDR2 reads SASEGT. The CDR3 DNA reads TGTGCCAGCAGTCAGGACGGATACTATGGCTACACCTTC. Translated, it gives CASSQDGYYGYTF.

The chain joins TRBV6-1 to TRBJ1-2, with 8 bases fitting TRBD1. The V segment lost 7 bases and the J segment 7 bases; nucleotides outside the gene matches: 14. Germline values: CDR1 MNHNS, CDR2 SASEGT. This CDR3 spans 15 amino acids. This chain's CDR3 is CASKDPGQGAAGYTF. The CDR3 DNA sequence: TGTGCCAGCAAAGATCCCGGTCAGGGGGCAGCTGGCTACACCTTC.

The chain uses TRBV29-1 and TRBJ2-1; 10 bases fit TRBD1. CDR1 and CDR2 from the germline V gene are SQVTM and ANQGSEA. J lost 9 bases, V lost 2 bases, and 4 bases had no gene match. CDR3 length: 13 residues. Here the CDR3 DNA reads TGCAGCGTTGAAAAGGGACAGGGGACTGAGCAGTTCTTC. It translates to CSVEKGQGTEQFF.

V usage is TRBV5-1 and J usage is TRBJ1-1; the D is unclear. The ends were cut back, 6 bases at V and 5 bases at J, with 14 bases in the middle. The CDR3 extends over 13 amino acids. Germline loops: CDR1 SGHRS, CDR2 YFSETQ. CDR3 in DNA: TGCGCCAGCATAGACCCCGGTGGGACTGAAGCTTTCTTT. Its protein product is CASIDPGGTEAFF.

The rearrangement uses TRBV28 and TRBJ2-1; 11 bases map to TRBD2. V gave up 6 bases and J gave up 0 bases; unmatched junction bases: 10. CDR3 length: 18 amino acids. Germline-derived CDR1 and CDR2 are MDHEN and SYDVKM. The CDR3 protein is CASSPQLLAGVSYNEQFF. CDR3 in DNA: TGTGCCAGCAGCCCCCAACTACTAGCGGGGGTCTCCTACAATGAGCAGTTCTTC.

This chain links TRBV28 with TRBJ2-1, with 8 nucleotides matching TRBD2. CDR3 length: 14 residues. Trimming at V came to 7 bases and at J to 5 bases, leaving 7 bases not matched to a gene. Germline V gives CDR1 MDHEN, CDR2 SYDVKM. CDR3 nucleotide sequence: TGTGCCAGCACCCCACTAGCGGTCAACAATGAGCAGTTCTTC. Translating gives CASTPLAVNNEQFF. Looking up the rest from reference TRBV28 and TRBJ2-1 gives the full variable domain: DVKVTQSSRYLVKRTGEKVFLECVQDMDHENMFWYRQDPGLGLRLIYFSYDVKMKEKGDIPEGYSVSREKKERFSLILESASTNQTSMYLCASTPLAVNNEQFFGPGTRLTVL.

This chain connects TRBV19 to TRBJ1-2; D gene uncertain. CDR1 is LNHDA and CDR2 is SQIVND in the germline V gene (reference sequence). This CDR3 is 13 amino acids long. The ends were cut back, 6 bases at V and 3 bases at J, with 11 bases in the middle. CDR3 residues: CASSSTGYYGYTF. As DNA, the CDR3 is TGTGCCAGTAGCTCCACGGGCTACTATGGCTACACCTTC. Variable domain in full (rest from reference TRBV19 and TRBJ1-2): DGGITQSPKYLFRKEGQNVTLSCEQNLNHDAMYWYRQDPGQGLRLIYYSQIVNDFQKGDIAEGYSVSREKKESFPLTVTSAQKNPTAFYLCASSSTGYYGYTFGSGTRLTVV.

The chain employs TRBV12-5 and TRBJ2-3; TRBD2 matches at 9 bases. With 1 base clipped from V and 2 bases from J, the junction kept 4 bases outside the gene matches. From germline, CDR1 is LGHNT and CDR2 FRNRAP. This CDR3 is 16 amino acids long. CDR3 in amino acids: CASGLGVAGATDTQYF. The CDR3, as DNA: TGTGCTAGTGGTTTGGGTGTAGCGGGGGCCACAGATACGCAGTATTTT.

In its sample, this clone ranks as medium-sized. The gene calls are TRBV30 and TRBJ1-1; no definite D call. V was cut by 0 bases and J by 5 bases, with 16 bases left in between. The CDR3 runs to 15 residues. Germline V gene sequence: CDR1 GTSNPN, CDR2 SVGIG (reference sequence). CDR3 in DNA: TGTGCCTGGAGTGTCGACCGCCGCAAGGAAACTGAAGCTTTCTTT. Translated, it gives CAWSVDRRKETEAFF.

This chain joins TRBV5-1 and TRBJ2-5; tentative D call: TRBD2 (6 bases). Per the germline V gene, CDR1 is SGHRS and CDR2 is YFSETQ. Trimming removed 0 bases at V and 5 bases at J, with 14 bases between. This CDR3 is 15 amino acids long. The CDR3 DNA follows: TGCGCCAGCAGCTTGGGGACTATTAATCCTGAGACCCAGTACTTC. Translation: CASSLGTINPETQYF.

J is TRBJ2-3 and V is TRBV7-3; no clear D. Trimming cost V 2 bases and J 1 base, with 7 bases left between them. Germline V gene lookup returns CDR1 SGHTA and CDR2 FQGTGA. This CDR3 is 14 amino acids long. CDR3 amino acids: CASSLAVGTDTQYF. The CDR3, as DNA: TGTGCCAGCAGCTTAGCGGTGGGCACAGATACGCAGTATTTT.

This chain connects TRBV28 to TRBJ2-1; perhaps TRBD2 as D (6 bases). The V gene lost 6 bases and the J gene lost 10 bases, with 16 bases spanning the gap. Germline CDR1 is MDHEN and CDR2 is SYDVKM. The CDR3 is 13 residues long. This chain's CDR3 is CASRGQAGGEQFF. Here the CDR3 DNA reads TGTGCCAGCAGAGGTCAGGCTGGGGGGGAGCAGTTCTTC.

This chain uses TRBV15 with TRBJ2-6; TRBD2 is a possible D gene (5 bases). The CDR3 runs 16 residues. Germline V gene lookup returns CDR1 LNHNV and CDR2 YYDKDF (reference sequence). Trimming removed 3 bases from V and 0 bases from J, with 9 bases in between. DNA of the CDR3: TGTGCCACCAGCAGGGATGAGGGCTCTGGGGCCAACGTCCTGACTTTC. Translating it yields CATSRDEGSGANVLTF. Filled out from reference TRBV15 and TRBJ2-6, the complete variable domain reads DAMVIQNPRYQVTQFGKPVTLSCSQTLNHNVMYWYQQKSSQAPKLLFHYYDKDFNNEADTPDNFQSRRPNTSFCFLDIRSPGLGDTAMYLCATSRDEGSGANVLTFGAGSRLTVL.

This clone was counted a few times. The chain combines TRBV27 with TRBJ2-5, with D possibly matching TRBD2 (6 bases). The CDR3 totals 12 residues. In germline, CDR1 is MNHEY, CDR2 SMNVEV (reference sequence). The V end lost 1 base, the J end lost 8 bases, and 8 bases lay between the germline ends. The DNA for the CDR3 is TGTGCCAGCAGTTTATTCGGGGGAACCCAGTACTTC. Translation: CASSLFGGTQYF.

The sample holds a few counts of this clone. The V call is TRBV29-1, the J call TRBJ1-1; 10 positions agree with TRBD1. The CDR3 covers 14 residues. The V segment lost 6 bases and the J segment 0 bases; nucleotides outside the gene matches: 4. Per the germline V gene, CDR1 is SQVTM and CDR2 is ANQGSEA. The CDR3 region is CSVGTGVMNTEAFF. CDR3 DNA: TGCAGCGTCGGGACAGGGGTAATGAACACTGAAGCTTTCTTT.

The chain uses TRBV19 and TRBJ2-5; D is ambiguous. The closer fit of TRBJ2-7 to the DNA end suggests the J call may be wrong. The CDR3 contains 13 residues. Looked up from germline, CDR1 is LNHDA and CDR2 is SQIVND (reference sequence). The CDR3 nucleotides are TGTGCCAGTAGTATAGGTTCTTCCTACGAGCAGTACTTC. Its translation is CASSIGSSYEQYF.